The rows below give T cell receptor beta chains drawn from one sample of a study of OX40 agonist ivuxolimab in advanced cancers. Clones were read by immunoSEQ multiplex PCR, and TCRdb kept only the in-frame ones, dropping some. Of around 69,000 clones listed, approximately 86% are singletons. Specimen: CD4+ or CD8+ T cells sorted from blood, collected in a trial of the OX40 agonist ivuxolimab. The receptors originated from an adult with an advanced solid tumor such as melanoma, head and neck, liver or kidney cancer. Each CDR3 is given with its conserved first and last residue. The order of the fields is clone size, V gene, D gene, CDR3 length, J gene, CDR3 protein, CDR3 DNA. A D gene is named only where the DNA matches it firmly. Rows give clone size only sometimes, using once, few, many, or a class for an expanded clone.

clone_size: .; v_call: TRBV14; d_call: .; cdr3_length: 15; j_call: TRBJ1-2; cdr3_aa: CASSQGSFLGYGYTF; cdr3_nt: TGTGCCAGCAGCCAAGGAAGTTTTCTGGGCTATGGCTACACCTTC
clone_size: .; v_call: TRBV11-2; d_call: .; cdr3_length: 13; j_call: TRBJ2-2; cdr3_aa: CASSPTRPGELFF; cdr3_nt: TGTGCCAGCAGCCCAACTAGGCCCGGGGAGCTGTTTTTT
clone_size: .; v_call: TRBV30; d_call: .; cdr3_length: 13; j_call: TRBJ2-2; cdr3_aa: CAWSSANTGELFF; cdr3_nt: TGTGCCTGGAGTAGTGCGAACACCGGGGAGCTGTTTTTT
clone_size: .; v_call: TRBV6-4; d_call: .; cdr3_length: 15; j_call: TRBJ1-6; cdr3_aa: CASSDGTYNNSPLHF; cdr3_nt: TGTGCCAGCAGTGACGGGACATACAATAATTCACCCCTCCACTTT
clone_size: .; v_call: TRBV5-4; d_call: .; cdr3_length: 12; j_call: TRBJ2-7; cdr3_aa: CASSLDRYEQYF; cdr3_nt: TGTGCCAGCAGCTTGGATCGCTACGAGCAGTACTTC
clone_size: once; v_call: TRBV7-3; d_call: TRBD2; cdr3_length: 15; j_call: TRBJ2-2; cdr3_aa: CASSRSGRDTGELFF; cdr3_nt: TGTGCCAGCAGTCGCAGCGGGAGAGACACCGGGGAGCTGTTTTTT
clone_size: .; v_call: TRBV30; d_call: TRBD2; cdr3_length: 15; j_call: TRBJ2-3; cdr3_aa: CAWSWGGVRTDTQYF; cdr3_nt: TGTGCCTGGAGTTGGGGGGGGGTCAGAACAGATACGCAGTATTTT
clone_size: .; v_call: TRBV28; d_call: .; cdr3_length: 12; j_call: TRBJ1-5; cdr3_aa: CACRTTNQPQHF; cdr3_nt: TGTGCCTGCAGGACCACGAATCAGCCCCAGCATTTT
clone_size: once; v_call: TRBV4-1; d_call: TRBD1; cdr3_length: 16; j_call: TRBJ1-4; cdr3_aa: CASSRMIGARGEKLFF; cdr3_nt: TGCGCCAGCAGCCGGATGATCGGGGCCAGGGGGGAAAAACTGTTTTTT
clone_size: once; v_call: TRBV2; d_call: .; cdr3_length: 15; j_call: TRBJ2-2; cdr3_aa: CASSEGASGTGELFF; cdr3_nt: TGTGCCAGCAGTGAGGGGGCGTCGGGCACCGGGGAGCTGTTTTTT
clone_size: .; v_call: TRBV5-6; d_call: .; cdr3_length: 13; j_call: TRBJ2-7; cdr3_aa: CASSLAHGYEQYF; cdr3_nt: TGTGCCAGCAGCTTGGCCCACGGCTACGAGCAGTACTTC
clone_size: .; v_call: TRBV5-1; d_call: .; cdr3_length: 13; j_call: TRBJ1-1; cdr3_aa: CASSLDGFTEAFF; cdr3_nt: TGCGCCAGCAGCTTGGACGGTTTCACTGAAGCTTTCTTT
clone_size: .; v_call: TRBV7-8; d_call: TRBD1; cdr3_length: 14; j_call: TRBJ2-5; cdr3_aa: CASSAGTVQETQYF; cdr3_nt: TGTGCCAGCAGCGCCGGGACAGTCCAAGAGACCCAGTACTTC
clone_size: .; v_call: TRBV6-5; d_call: .; cdr3_length: 12; j_call: TRBJ2-5; cdr3_aa: CASSSSGETQYF; cdr3_nt: TGTGCCAGCAGCTCTTCCGGAGAGACCCAGTACTTC
clone_size: .; v_call: TRBV11-3; d_call: .; cdr3_length: 14; j_call: TRBJ1-1; cdr3_aa: CASTASGARAEAFF; cdr3_nt: TGTGCCAGCACCGCATCCGGGGCAAGGGCTGAAGCTTTCTTT
clone_size: .; v_call: TRBV29-1; d_call: TRBD1; cdr3_length: 13; j_call: TRBJ2-7; cdr3_aa: CSVAPATGGPQDF; cdr3_nt: TGCAGCGTTGCCCCTGCGACAGGGGGTCCTCAAGACTTC
clone_size: .; v_call: TRBV6-5; d_call: TRBD1; cdr3_length: 13; j_call: TRBJ1-5; cdr3_aa: CANPGQVNQPQHF; cdr3_nt: TGTGCCAACCCGGGACAGGTCAATCAGCCCCAGCATTTT
clone_size: .; v_call: TRBV27; d_call: .; cdr3_length: 15; j_call: TRBJ1-1; cdr3_aa: CASSLSSRLNTEAFF; cdr3_nt: TGTGCCAGCAGTTTATCGAGCCGGTTGAACACTGAAGCTTTCTTT
clone_size: .; v_call: TRBV29-1; d_call: TRBD2; cdr3_length: 14; j_call: TRBJ2-3; cdr3_aa: CSTDSGGSTDTQYF; cdr3_nt: TGCAGCACCGATAGCGGGGGCAGCACAGATACGCAGTATTTT
clone_size: .; v_call: TRBV5-6; d_call: .; cdr3_length: 11; j_call: TRBJ2-7; cdr3_aa: CASSYAGEQYF; cdr3_nt: TGTGCCAGCAGCTACGCGGGGGAGCAGTACTTC
clone_size: .; v_call: TRBV11-3; d_call: .; cdr3_length: 11; j_call: TRBJ2-7; cdr3_aa: CASSLTYEQYF; cdr3_nt: TGTGCCAGCAGCCTAACATACGAGCAGTACTTC
clone_size: once; v_call: TRBV10-2; d_call: TRBD1; cdr3_length: 15; j_call: TRBJ2-5; cdr3_aa: CASRAGTGRAETQYF; cdr3_nt: TGCGCCAGCAGGGCCGGGACAGGGCGGGCGGAGACCCAGTACTTC
clone_size: .; v_call: TRBV28; d_call: .; cdr3_length: 14; j_call: TRBJ1-1; cdr3_aa: CAITRGGPNTEAFF; cdr3_nt: TGTGCCATTACGAGAGGGGGGCCGAACACTGAAGCTTTCTTT
clone_size: .; v_call: TRBV6-1; d_call: TRBD2; cdr3_length: 14; j_call: TRBJ2-3; cdr3_aa: CASRLAGGTDTQYF; cdr3_nt: TGTGCCAGCAGACTAGCGGGGGGCACAGATACGCAGTATTTT
clone_size: .; v_call: TRBV6-5; d_call: TRBD2; cdr3_length: 13; j_call: TRBJ2-1; cdr3_aa: CASSLAGGYEQFF; cdr3_nt: TGTGCCAGCAGCCTAGCGGGGGGTTATGAGCAGTTCTTC
clone_size: .; v_call: TRBV11-3; d_call: .; cdr3_length: 13; j_call: TRBJ2-3; cdr3_aa: CASSFAGGDTQYF; cdr3_nt: TGTGCCAGCAGCTTCGCTGGGGGAGATACGCAGTATTTT
clone_size: .; v_call: TRBV7-6; d_call: TRBD2; cdr3_length: 16; j_call: TRBJ2-7; cdr3_aa: CASSFGGAGEGSEQYF; cdr3_nt: TGTGCCAGCAGCTTCGGGGGGGCGGGAGAGGGCTCCGAGCAGTACTTC
clone_size: once; v_call: TRBV10-2; d_call: .; cdr3_length: 12; j_call: TRBJ2-7; cdr3_aa: CASSELGLEQYF; cdr3_nt: TGCGCCAGCAGTGAACTAGGGCTCGAGCAGTACTTC
clone_size: .; v_call: TRBV2; d_call: .; cdr3_length: 13; j_call: TRBJ2-2; cdr3_aa: CASSEGEIGELFF; cdr3_nt: TGTGCCAGCAGTGAAGGGGAGATCGGGGAGCTGTTTTTT
clone_size: medium-sized; v_call: TRBV2; d_call: .; cdr3_length: 14; j_call: TRBJ1-6; cdr3_aa: CASSEGQRNSPLHF; cdr3_nt: TGTGCCAGCAGTGAGGGGCAGCGGAATTCACCCCTCCACTTT
clone_size: .; v_call: TRBV9; d_call: .; cdr3_length: 16; j_call: TRBJ2-1; cdr3_aa: CASSAVRGSSYNEQFF; cdr3_nt: TGTGCCAGCAGCGCAGTACGAGGGAGCTCCTACAATGAGCAGTTCTTC
clone_size: medium-sized; v_call: TRBV5-1; d_call: .; cdr3_length: 17; j_call: TRBJ2-1; cdr3_aa: CASSRTTGPVGDNEQFF; cdr3_nt: TGCGCCAGCAGCCGTACCACAGGCCCCGTTGGGGACAATGAGCAGTTCTTC
clone_size: .; v_call: TRBV27; d_call: TRBD1; cdr3_length: 16; j_call: TRBJ1-1; cdr3_aa: CASSLWTGGVMTEAFF; cdr3_nt: TGTGCCAGCAGTTTGTGGACAGGGGGGGTCATGACTGAAGCTTTCTTT
clone_size: .; v_call: TRBV10-2; d_call: .; cdr3_length: 11; j_call: TRBJ1-1; cdr3_aa: CASSEYEEAFF; cdr3_nt: TGCGCCAGCAGTGAGTACGAAGAAGCTTTCTTT
clone_size: .; v_call: TRBV2; d_call: TRBD1; cdr3_length: 16; j_call: TRBJ2-2; cdr3_aa: CASSHRDRGNTGELFF; cdr3_nt: TGTGCCAGCAGTCACCGGGACAGGGGGAACACCGGGGAGCTGTTTTTT
clone_size: .; v_call: TRBV2; d_call: TRBD2; cdr3_length: 14; j_call: TRBJ2-3; cdr3_aa: CANSRAGNTDTQYF; cdr3_nt: TGTGCCAACAGCAGAGCGGGAAACACAGATACGCAGTATTTT
clone_size: .; v_call: TRBV27; d_call: .; cdr3_length: 13; j_call: TRBJ1-2; cdr3_aa: CASWGSGFYGYTF; cdr3_nt: TGTGCCAGCTGGGGTTCAGGATTCTATGGCTACACCTTC
clone_size: once; v_call: TRBV11-2; d_call: .; cdr3_length: 15; j_call: TRBJ2-7; cdr3_aa: CASSSVQGLRGEQYF; cdr3_nt: TGTGCCAGCAGCTCCGTCCAGGGCCTACGAGGGGAGCAGTACTTC
clone_size: few; v_call: TRBV13; d_call: TRBD2; cdr3_length: 15; j_call: TRBJ2-7; cdr3_aa: CASSEAGAGGYEQYF; cdr3_nt: TGTGCCAGCAGTGAAGCGGGTGCGGGAGGCTACGAGCAGTACTTC
clone_size: .; v_call: TRBV6-1; d_call: .; cdr3_length: 15; j_call: TRBJ2-5; cdr3_aa: CASRGGGGGQETQYF; cdr3_nt: TGTGCCAGCAGGGGGGGAGGAGGCGGTCAAGAGACCCAGTACTTC
clone_size: .; v_call: TRBV19; d_call: TRBD2; cdr3_length: 15; j_call: TRBJ2-2; cdr3_aa: CASRAGGPKTGELFF; cdr3_nt: TGTGCCAGTCGCGCGGGAGGGCCGAAAACCGGGGAGCTGTTTTTT
clone_size: .; v_call: TRBV2; d_call: .; cdr3_length: 15; j_call: TRBJ1-2; cdr3_aa: CASSEQSALNYGYTF; cdr3_nt: TGTGCCAGCAGTGAACAAAGCGCACTCAACTATGGCTACACCTTC
clone_size: .; v_call: TRBV29-1; d_call: .; cdr3_length: 11; j_call: TRBJ2-5; cdr3_aa: CAGARGETQYF; cdr3_nt: TGCGCGGGGGCGAGGGGTGAGACCCAGTACTTC
clone_size: .; v_call: TRBV19; d_call: TRBD2; cdr3_length: 15; j_call: TRBJ2-7; cdr3_aa: CASSTSGGNSYEQYF; cdr3_nt: TGTGCCAGTAGTACCAGCGGGGGGAACTCCTACGAGCAGTACTTC
clone_size: .; v_call: TRBV18; d_call: TRBD1; cdr3_length: 15; j_call: TRBJ2-1; cdr3_aa: CASSQWTGGEDEQFF; cdr3_nt: TGTGCCAGCTCCCAATGGACAGGGGGCGAAGATGAGCAGTTCTTC
clone_size: once; v_call: TRBV9; d_call: .; cdr3_length: 14; j_call: TRBJ1-4; cdr3_aa: CASSPQGLGEKLFF; cdr3_nt: TGTGCCAGCAGCCCTCAGGGGCTGGGGGAAAAACTGTTTTTT
clone_size: .; v_call: TRBV5-4; d_call: .; cdr3_length: 14; j_call: TRBJ2-3; cdr3_aa: CASSPPISTDTQYF; cdr3_nt: TGTGCCAGCAGCCCCCCTATCTCCACAGATACGCAGTATTTT